These 12 T cell receptor beta chains were sequenced from one sample in a study of CD8 T cells in Susac syndrome. The authors reverse transcribed roughly 0.5 to 1 ug RNA with random hexamers. TCRdb reprocessed the immunoSEQ multiplex PCR reads via MiXCR and lists one record per CDR3 protein. Altogether under 85,000 distinct CDR3 sequences are present, 90% to 95% being singletons, with the ten largest covering approximately 0.9%. The specimen was CD8+ T cells from PBMCs. These receptors all come from a human donor with Susac syndrome.

CDR3 residues: CASSYSPGGTDTQYF. The CDR3 nucleotides are TGTGCCAGCAGTTACTCGCCGGGGGGGACAGATACGCAGTATTTT. The rearrangement links TRBV6-2 or TRBV6-3 to TRBJ2-3; 8 positions match TRBD2. Germline V gene data show CDR1 as MNHEY and CDR2 as SVGEGT. V shed 0 bases and J 3 bases; nucleotides not matched to a gene: 2. CDR3 length equals 15 residues.

The chain joins TRBV9 to TRBJ2-5; 12 nucleotides align to TRBD1. CDR1 is SGDLS and CDR2 is YYNGEE in the germline V gene. Trimming at V came to 3 bases and at J to 5 bases, leaving 5 bases not matched to a gene. This CDR3 has 15 residues. The CDR3 DNA reads TGTGCCAGCAGCGACGGGACAGGGGGCATGGAGACCCAGTACTTC. This gives the protein CASSDGTGGMETQYF.

The chain recombines TRBV20-1 with TRBJ1-2; possible D gene TRBD1, 5 bases. V shed 2 bases and J shed 1 base, with 11 bases lying between them. CDR3 length equals 14 residues. Looked up from germline, CDR1 is DFQATT and CDR2 is SNEGSKA (reference sequence). This CDR3 reads CSARQGSSNYGYTF. The DNA for the CDR3 is TGCAGTGCTAGACAGGGATCAAGTAACTATGGCTACACCTTC.

The rearrangement uses TRBV12-3 or TRBV12-4 and TRBJ1-2, with 10 bases lining up with TRBD1. The CDR3 totals 16 residues. V gave up 3 bases and J gave up 2 bases; unmatched junction bases: 6. The CDR3 sequence: CASSFLRDRGNYGYTF. CDR3 DNA: TGTGCCAGCAGTTTCTTGCGGGACAGGGGAAACTATGGCTACACCTTC.

The chain links TRBV3-1 to TRBJ2-5; the match to TRBD2 covers 11 bases. Per germline, CDR1 LGHDT and CDR2 YNNKEL (reference sequence). V was pared by 4 bases and J by 5 bases, with 12 bases of the junction left unmatched. This CDR3 contains 17 residues. CDR3 sequence: CASSPSFSGRAVETQYF. In DNA form, the CDR3 reads TGTGCCAGCAGCCCTTCGTTTAGCGGGAGGGCCGTGGAGACCCAGTACTTC.

The V and J genes are TRBV30 and TRBJ1-1; possibly TRBD1 for D (6 bases). Between the trimmed V and J ends, which lost 0 bases and 4 bases, there was a span of 9 bases. The CDR3 has 13 residues. Germline values: CDR1 GTSNPN, CDR2 SVGIG (reference sequence). The CDR3 bases are TGTGCCTGGAGTGTAGACAGGATCACTGAAGCTTTCTTT. It yields the protein CAWSVDRITEAFF.

The chain uses TRBV2 and TRBJ1-3; D unresolved. Germline CDR1 and CDR2: SNHLY and FYNNEI. V was shortened by 1 base and J by 0 bases, with 7 bases between the two germline ends. The CDR3 covers 15 residues. CDR3: CASSEGWNSGNTIYF. DNA for the CDR3: TGTGCCAGCAGTGAAGGATGGAACTCTGGAAACACCATATATTTT.

The CDR3 region has the DNA TGTGCCACCATCCCCCGCGCTAAGACCCAGTACTTC. It codes for CATIPRAKTQYF. V is TRBV15 and J is TRBJ2-5; D remains ambiguous. V dropped 7 bases and J dropped 6 bases, with 12 bases sitting between them. This CDR3 comprises 12 residues. Germline CDR1 is LNHNV and CDR2 is YYDKDF (reference sequence).

This clonotype was seen a single time. V and J are TRBV27 and TRBJ1-1; D unclear. Germline CDR1 and CDR2: MNHEY and SMNVEV (reference sequence). CDR3 size: 13 residues. The V end lost 0 bases, the J end lost 5 bases, and 7 bases lay between the germline ends. In DNA form, the CDR3 reads TGTGCCAGCAGTTTATCAGCAGTGACTGAAGCTTTCTTT. It codes for CASSLSAVTEAFF.

V is TRBV7-6 and J is TRBJ2-2, with D possibly being TRBD1 (6 bases). Trimming cost V 5 bases and J 5 bases, with 15 bases left between them. This CDR3 region has 15 residues. CDR1 and CDR2 (germline): SGHVS, FNYEAQ. CDR3 in DNA: TGTGCCAGCAGCCCGACTCAGGGGTTTACCGGGGAGCTGTTTTTT. This codes for CASSPTQGFTGELFF.

This sequence joins TRBV11-2 and TRBJ2-5, with D possibly matching TRBD1 (5 bases). Deletions cut 2 bases from V and 5 bases from J, with 15 bases between. The CDR3 sequence is 15 residues long. CDR1 is SGHAT, CDR2 FQNNGV, per germline. The CDR3 DNA reads TGTGCCAGCAGCTTAAGACCCCAGGGAAGGGAGACCCAGTACTTC. It is translated as CASSLRPQGRETQYF. Supplemented by reference TRBV11-2 and TRBJ2-5, the full variable domain reads EAGVAQSPRYKIIEKRQSVAFWCNPISGHATLYWYQQILGQGPKLLIQFQNNGVVDDSQLPKDRFSAERLKGVDSTLKIQPAKLEDSAVYLCASSLRPQGRETQYFGPGTRLLVL.

The rearrangement uses TRBV4-3 and TRBJ2-7, with D uncertain. V was shortened by 0 bases and J by 4 bases, with 10 bases between the two germline ends. Germline-derived CDR1 and CDR2 are LGHNA and YSLEER. This CDR3 comprises 14 residues. The CDR3 spells CASSQERAYYEQYF. The DNA of the CDR3 is TGCGCCAGCAGCCAAGAAAGGGCGTATTACGAGCAGTACTTC.